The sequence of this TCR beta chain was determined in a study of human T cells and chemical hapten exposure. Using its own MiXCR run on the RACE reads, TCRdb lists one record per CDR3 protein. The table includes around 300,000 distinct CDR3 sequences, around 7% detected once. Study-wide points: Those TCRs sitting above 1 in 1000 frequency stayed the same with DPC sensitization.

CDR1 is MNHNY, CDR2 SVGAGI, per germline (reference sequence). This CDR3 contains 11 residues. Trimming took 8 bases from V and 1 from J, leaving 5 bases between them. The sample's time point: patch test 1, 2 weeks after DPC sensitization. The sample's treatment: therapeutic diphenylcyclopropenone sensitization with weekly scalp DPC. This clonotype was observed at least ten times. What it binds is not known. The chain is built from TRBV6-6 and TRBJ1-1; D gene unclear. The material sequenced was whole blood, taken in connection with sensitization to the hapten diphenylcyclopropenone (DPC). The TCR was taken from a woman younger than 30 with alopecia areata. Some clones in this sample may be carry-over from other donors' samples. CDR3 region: CASFTNTEAFF. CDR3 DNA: TGTGCCAGCTTCACGAACACTGAAGCTTTCTTT.